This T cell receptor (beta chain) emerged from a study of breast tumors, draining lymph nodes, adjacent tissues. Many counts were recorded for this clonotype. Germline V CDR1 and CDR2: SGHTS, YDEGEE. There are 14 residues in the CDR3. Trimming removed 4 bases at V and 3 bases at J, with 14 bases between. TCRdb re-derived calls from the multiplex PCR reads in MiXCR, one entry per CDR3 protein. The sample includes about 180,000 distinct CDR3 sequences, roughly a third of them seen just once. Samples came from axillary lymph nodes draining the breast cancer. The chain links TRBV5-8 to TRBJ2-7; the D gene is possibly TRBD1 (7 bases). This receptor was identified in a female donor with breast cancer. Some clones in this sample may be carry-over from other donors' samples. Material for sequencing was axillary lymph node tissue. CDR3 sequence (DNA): TGTGCCAGCAGCGCGGGACAGAAGCTCTACGAGCAGTACTTC. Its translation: CASSAGQKLYEQYF.